The sequence of this T cell receptor beta chain was determined in a study of blood T cells in healthy people across ages (dated by TCRdb to about 2015). In the study overall: In model experiments, template switching captured about one uniquely barcoded TCR beta cDNA molecule for every two T cells. To avoid experimental bias, donors of different ages were distributed randomly across sequencing lanes. Using the same blood draw, the study looked at two additional independent replicas of 1 million unique cDNA reads for two donors, one aged 18 to 30 and the other aged 80 or older. Four age groups were formed from the donors: young (average 16 years), middle-aged (around 41), aged (under 70) and long-lived (more than 75). Age-related changes in TCR beta repertoire diversity were measured in the study by deep sequencing normalized with unique cDNA molecular identifiers.

Here is what the overall study found, with its caveats: The long-lived group showed more naive CD4+ T cells, fewer expanded clones and increased TCR diversity than the aged group, suggesting age selection. The percentage of naive T cells measured by flow cytometry correlated strongly with observed TCR beta diversity. Because the CMV infection status of the donors was unknown, age-related changes in expanded clonotypes may potentially have been confounded. Estimates of total diversity based on one million sequenced T cells were regarded as lower bounds and as underestimates. Since profiling was done on bulk unsorted PBMCs, naive and antigen-experienced compartments could not be conclusively compared. As age increased, observed TCR beta diversity per million T cells dropped in a roughly linear way, and a significant reduction was already evident by age 40.

Of note for this clonotype: Its antigen is unknown. With a much larger clone just one base away, this may be a read error.

The CDR3 has 14 amino acids, counting the end cysteine and phenylalanine. Kept here is only the CDR3 DNA, which spans 42 bases and is read in frame from base 1. The germline V end is reduced by 6 bases and the J end by 1 base; junction bases left unmatched: 3. CDR1 and CDR2 (MNHNY, SVGAGI) derive from the germline V gene (reference sequence). The method was 5' RACE. This sample was sequenced with an Illumina HiSeq 2500. A second 7 to 11 cycle PCR used a sample-barcoded 5' primer and a J-beta primer mix. A template-switch 5' adaptor carrying 12 random nucleotides introduced a unique molecular identifier onto each TCR beta cDNA molecule. Each sample yielded at least 2.5 million CDR3-containing paired-end reads. All of the RNA was converted into first-strand cDNA using the Mint cDNA synthesis kit, with a TRBC-specific oligonucleotide serving as the primer. All cDNA was treated with uracil-DNA glycosylase and then went through a first 18-cycle PCR with the universal primers M1SS and BC2_uni_R. As for how the authors treated the data: Normalization of each sample was performed by random selection of 1 million high-quality reads, each carrying a distinct molecular identifier. Instead of being binned into consensus sequences, reads with shared molecular identifiers were discarded. MiTCR, set to a Q25 quality threshold and the strictest error-elimination algorithm, was used for CDR3 identification, clonotype clustering and error correction. A nonparametric unseen species model with Euler transformation was used to estimate lower-bound total TCR beta diversity. TCRdb trimmed public reads at Q25 via fastp, called clones via MiXCR and kept in-frame beta chains. Records with the same CDR3 protein are collapsed into one entry carrying the most frequent genes and DNA. None of the V and J calls come from the authors' own analysis; TCRdb made them. The sample has fewer than 1.5 million distinct CDR3 sequences on record, roughly 40% of them singletons. Clones ranked in the top ten supply 7.9% of the sample.

The donors were some 39 Caucasian individuals from Russia, aged roughly 6 to 100 years, who were systemically healthy. Each donor gave approximately 9.4 milliliters of peripheral blood, drawn into EDTA-treated Vacutainer tubes. PBMCs were isolated by Ficoll-Paque density-gradient centrifugation, with at least 6 million obtained per sample. Trizol reagent was used to extract total RNA from PBMCs, with at least 5.5 micrograms per sample. The percentages of naive CD45RAhigh/CD27high T cells were determined by flow cytometry on a PBMC aliquot from every donor. The sequencing input was blood. The source is a woman between 18 and 29 years old in good health. The V and J genes are TRBV6-6 and TRBJ2-3; 8 bases in the junction line up with TRBD1. The CDR3 protein: CASSRTGRTDTQYF. The nucleotide sequence reads TGTGCCAGCAGCCGGACAGGGCGCACAGATACGCAGTATTTT.